This T cell receptor beta chain was identified in a study of cytomegalovirus exposure and HLA in healthy donors. Across the whole study: The 100 to 150 validation repertoires and the approximately 630 first-cohort repertoires shared a platform, a later analysis reported. The study's findings and limits: Reports showed the classifier diagnosing cytomegalovirus status with high specificity and sensitivity. Cytomegalovirus-associated TCR beta chains were listed, numbering 150 to 200. The authors confirmed in vitro that a few CMV-associated chains were specific for CMV antigens.

The CDR3 consists of 13 residues. Looked up from germline, CDR1 is SQVTM and CDR2 is ANQGSEA. V was clipped by 4 bases and J by 1 base, with 11 bases between them. Here immunoSEQ multiplex PCR was the method, and the copy in TCRdb shows in-frame clones only, minus some. This table has about 360,000 clones, 86% appearing once. Details on this clone: Its antigen is not known. The sample carries other DNA sequences with the same CDR3.

The TCR was taken from a woman between 18 and 29 years old in good health and CMV-seronegative. The sequenced material came from PBMCs. The V and J genes are TRBV29-1 and TRBJ2-7; D possibly corresponds to TRBD2 (5 bases). The CDR3 region is CSVGGGFSYEQYF. CDR3 nucleotides: TGCAGCGTTGGCGGAGGCTTTTCCTACGAGCAGTACTTC.